Following are 13 T cell receptor beta chains from one sample sequenced in a study of OX40 agonist ivuxolimab in advanced cancers. Sequenced by immunoSEQ multiplex PCR; TCRdb stores in-frame clones only, minus some. The table has approximately 60,000 clones, 80% to 95% seen once. Sequenced material: CD4+ or CD8+ T cells sorted from blood, taken in a trial of the OX40 agonist ivuxolimab. The receptors here all came from an adult with an advanced solid tumor such as melanoma, head and neck, liver or kidney cancer.

The chain has TRBV18 and TRBJ1-3; no clear D. The germline CDR1 and CDR2 sequences are KGHSH and LQKENI. This CDR3 comprises 14 residues. V gave up 3 bases and J gave up 4 bases, with 10 bases separating them. The CDR3 coding sequence is TGTGCCAGCTCACCCGATTTCGCCGGAAACACCATATATTTT. Its translation: CASSPDFAGNTIYF.

V gene TRBV6-1 combines with J gene TRBJ2-1, with a weak D call TRBD2 (5 bases). This CDR3 has 15 amino acids. CDR1 is MNHNS and CDR2 is SASEGT in the germline V gene. Trimming left V 2 bases short and J 8 bases short, with 16 bases between. The CDR3 loop is CASSEPYRGIYEQFF. CDR3 bases: TGTGCCAGCAGTGAACCTTACCGGGGTATCTATGAGCAGTTCTTC.

This sequence joins TRBV7-9 and TRBJ1-2; D is undetermined. Trimming took 1 base from V and 7 from J, leaving 16 bases between them. The germline gives CDR1 SEHNR, CDR2 FQNEAQ (reference sequence). The CDR3 sequence is 15 residues long. The DNA of the CDR3 is TGTGCCAGCAGCTTAGAAGGAAAAGTGGCGGCTGGCTACACCTTC. Protein product: CASSLEGKVAAGYTF.

Comments on this clone: A junction end diverges from the germline sequence, so it may reflect a read error. Within the sample, other DNA sequences also encode this same CDR3. The rearrangement uses TRBV6-1 and TRBJ1-2, with D possibly being TRBD1 (6 bases). This CDR3 comprises 17 residues. Looked up from germline, CDR1 is MNHNS and CDR2 is SASEGT. CDR3: CASSAQGTPLANYGYTF. CDR3 in DNA: TGTGCCAGTAGTGCCCAGGGGACGCCTCTAGCTAACTATGGCTACACCTTC.

The V call is TRBV11-2, the J call TRBJ2-2; D possibly uses TRBD1 or TRBD2 (6 bases each). Germline V gives CDR1 SGHAT, CDR2 FQNNGV. Trimming took off 1 base at V and 3 bases at J, with 9 bases between the two ends. The CDR3 spans 15 residues. CDR3 sequence: CASSLGGADTGELFF. Here the CDR3 DNA reads TGTGCCAGCAGCTTAGGGGGGGCAGACACCGGGGAGCTGTTTTTT.

The CDR3, as DNA: TGTGCCAGCAGCTTCACCGGGACAGGGGGCGTAGGAACTGAAGCTTTCTTT. This gives the protein CASSFTGTGGVGTEAFF. The chain couples TRBV7-9 to TRBJ1-1, with 12 bases that match TRBD1. Germline V gene data show CDR1 as SEHNR and CDR2 as FQNEAQ (reference sequence). Trimming took 3 bases from V and 5 from J; bases not matched to a gene: 10. CDR3 size: 17 residues.

The rearrangement joins TRBV7-3 to TRBJ2-2, with D uncertain. The germline gives CDR1 SGHTA, CDR2 FQGTGA. Trimming shortened V by 5 bases and J by 2 bases, and 6 bases separated the two germline ends. CDR3 length equals 13 residues. DNA of the CDR3: TGTGCCAGCAGCCGGGCAAACACCGGGGAGCTGTTTTTT. As protein: CASSRANTGELFF.

CDR3 loop: CASSLSGKNTGELFF. The CDR3, as DNA: TGCGCCAGCAGCTTGAGCGGGAAGAACACCGGGGAGCTGTTTTTT. The chain couples TRBV5-1 to TRBJ2-2, with 7 bases lining up with TRBD2. Germline CDR1 is SGHRS and CDR2 is YFSETQ. The V gene end was trimmed by 1 base and the J gene end by 1 base; junction bases not matched to a gene: 1. CDR3 length: 15 residues. Using reference TRBV5-1 and TRBJ2-2 for the parts outside the CDR3, the full variable domain is KAGVTQTPRYLIKTRGQQVTLSCSPISGHRSVSWYQQTPGQGLQFLFEYFSETQRNKGNFPGRFSGRQFSNSRSEMNVSTLELGDSALYLCASSLSGKNTGELFFGEGSRLTVL.

This clone appeared a few times. The chain carries TRBV7-3 and TRBJ1-5; a weak D match, TRBD1 (5 bases). The length of the CDR3 is 15 residues. Per the germline V gene, CDR1 is SGHTA and CDR2 is FQGTGA. V gave up 2 bases and J gave up 9 bases, with 17 bases separating them. The CDR3 here is CASSLRAGIRVPQHF. The CDR3 DNA is TGTGCCAGCAGCTTACGGGCAGGGATCCGTGTGCCCCAGCATTTT. Combining the CDR3 with reference TRBV7-3 and TRBJ1-5 gives the whole variable domain GAGVSQTPSNKVTEKGKYVELRCDPISGHTALYWYRQSLGQGPEFLIYFQGTGAADDSGLPNDRFFAVRPEGSVSTLKIQRTERGDSAVYLCASSLRAGIRVPQHFGDGTRLSIL.

The V call is TRBV18, the J call TRBJ1-2; D is perhaps TRBD1 (6 bases). This CDR3 region has 14 residues. Germline V CDR1 and CDR2: KGHSH, LQKENI. V lost 3 bases, J lost 2 bases, and 10 bases lay in between. As DNA, the CDR3 is TGTGCCAGCTCACCCGGGACAATGAACTATGGCTACACCTTC. Its translation is CASSPGTMNYGYTF.

The CDR3 coding sequence is TGCGCCAGCAGCTCTGTAGCCGGGACAGCGGATGGCTACACCTTC. This gives the protein CASSSVAGTADGYTF. J is TRBJ1-2 and V is TRBV5-1, with 7 positions matching TRBD1. The V and J ends lost 3 bases and 6 bases, in that order; junction bases with no gene match: 11. The CDR3 sequence is 15 residues long. CDR1 is SGHRS and CDR2 is YFSETQ in the germline V gene.

J is TRBJ1-5 and V is TRBV6-6; TRBD1 matches at 9 bases. The CDR3 extends over 15 amino acids. Germline V CDR1 and CDR2: MNHNY, SVGAGI (reference sequence). With 6 bases clipped from V and 3 bases from J, the junction kept 6 bases outside the gene matches. The DNA for the CDR3 is TGTGCCAGCAGCACGGGACAGGGTCTCAATCAGCCCCAGCATTTT. As protein: CASSTGQGLNQPQHF.

This chain joins TRBV27 and TRBJ2-5; 7 nucleotides match TRBD2. The CDR3 runs to 14 residues. With 1 base clipped from V and 5 bases from J, the junction kept 4 bases outside the gene matches. Germline CDR1 MNHEY, CDR2 SMNVEV (reference sequence). CDR3 in DNA: TGTGCCAGCAGTTTATTGCGGGGGAGCGAGACCCAGTACTTC. It specifies CASSLLRGSETQYF.